Each of the 26 T cell receptor beta chains below was sequenced from the same sample in a study of T cells after somatic rescue of genetic block. Data came from immunoSEQ multiplex PCR; TCRdb stores just in-frame clones and leaves some out. This table has 11,000 to 15,000 clones, 71% appearing once. Sequencing was performed on peripheral blood mononuclear cells (PBMCs). The origin of the receptors is a man aged 18 to 29.

This chain uses TRBV5-1 with TRBJ2-3, with 13 bases fitting TRBD2. Trimming removed 3 bases from V and 6 bases from J; junction bases left unmatched: 10. The V gene's germline CDR1 is SGHRS and CDR2 YFSETQ. This CDR3 has 17 amino acids. CDR3 nucleotides: TGCGCCAGCAGCTCGGGACTAGCGGGAACACGAGGGGATACGCAGTATTTT. This codes for CASSSGLAGTRGDTQYF.

Remarks on this clone: A junction end diverges from the germline sequence, so it may reflect a read error. The chain is built from TRBV5-5 and TRBJ2-5; 7 bases line up with TRBD1. Germline V CDR1 and CDR2: SGHKS, YYEKEE (reference sequence). The CDR3 length is 12 residues. CDR3 bases: TGTGCCAGCAGCTTGAACCGACAGGGTAGGAACTTC. Translating it yields CASSLNRQGRNF.

In this sample, this clone turned up a few times. The rearrangement links TRBV5-1 to TRBJ1-6, with 7 bases aligning to TRBD1. CDR3 length equals 16 residues. Germline V gene sequence: CDR1 SGHRS, CDR2 YFSETQ. V shed 4 bases, J shed 3 bases, and the junction held 7 bases outside the gene matches. As DNA, the CDR3 is TGCGCCAGCAGCGCCGGACAGGTTCTCTATAATTCACCCCTCCACTTT. It translates to CASSAGQVLYNSPLHF.

This clone was seen many times. The rearrangement uses TRBV30 and TRBJ1-1; D gene unclear. Germline assignment: CDR1 GTSNPN and CDR2 SVGIG (reference sequence). The CDR3 consists of 16 residues. V was clipped by 1 base and J by 1 base, with 16 bases between them. In nucleotides, the CDR3 is TGTGCCTGGAGTGACTGGACTCCAAGAGGGAACACTGAAGCTTTCTTT. This gives the protein CAWSDWTPRGNTEAFF.

V gene TRBV19 combines with J gene TRBJ1-2; D not resolved. Trimming took off 3 bases at V and 4 bases at J, with 18 bases between the two ends. Germline values: CDR1 LNHDA, CDR2 SQIVND (reference sequence). This CDR3 comprises 16 residues. The CDR3 protein is CASSIRQAEGLYGYTF. The CDR3 bases are TGTGCCAGTAGTATCCGTCAAGCGGAAGGCCTCTATGGCTACACCTTC.

The gene calls are TRBV5-1 and TRBJ2-7; D possibly corresponds to TRBD1 (6 bases). Germline CDR1 reads SGHRS; CDR2 reads YFSETQ. Trimming pared 0 bases from V and 0 bases from J, leaving 10 bases between. This CDR3 region has 15 residues. The CDR3 loop reads CASSLGGGFSYEQYF. As DNA, the CDR3 is TGCGCCAGCAGCTTGGGAGGGGGATTCTCCTACGAGCAGTACTTC.

The chain uses TRBV29-1 and TRBJ2-2; D remains ambiguous. V lost 6 bases and J 1 base, leaving 3 bases between the germline ends. CDR3 size: 11 residues. Germline assignment: CDR1 SQVTM and CDR2 ANQGSEA. CDR3 in DNA: TGCAGCGTGAGGAACACCGGGGAGCTGTTTTTT. The encoded protein is CSVRNTGELFF.

This chain joins TRBV9 and TRBJ1-1; D call uncertain. V lost 3 bases to trimming and J lost 6 bases, with 18 bases between them. The CDR3 loop spans 15 amino acids. Germline V lookup: CDR1 SGDLS, CDR2 YYNGEE. CDR3 bases: TGTGCCAGCAGCGCCGGACCGGGCGAGATATCTGAAGCTTTCTTT. Amino acids: CASSAGPGEISEAFF.

The chain carries TRBV6-5 and TRBJ1-5; no reliable D call. This CDR3 spans 15 amino acids. V was clipped by 6 bases and J by 3 bases, with 15 bases between them. Germline assignment: CDR1 MNHEY and CDR2 SVGAGI. The CDR3 nucleotides are TGTGCCAGCAGATCTCTAACGGGTTACAATCAGCCCCAGCATTTT. It yields the protein CASRSLTGYNQPQHF.

The count of this clone is one. The chain is built from TRBV5-1 and TRBJ2-7, with TRBD2 matching over 9 bases. The CDR3 is 16 residues long. Germline loops: CDR1 SGHRS, CDR2 YFSETQ. The V and J ends lost 4 bases and 3 bases, in that order; junction bases with no gene match: 11. CDR3 in DNA: TGCGCCAGCAGCCCCTACCTAGCGGGAAACTTCTACGAGCAGTACTTC. Protein: CASSPYLAGNFYEQYF.

The rearrangement uses TRBV19 and TRBJ2-7; TRBD1 matches 7 bases. The CDR3 is 13 residues long. CDR1 LNHDA and CDR2 SQIVND come from the germline V gene (reference sequence). V trimming: 4 bases; J trimming: 3 bases; junction bases outside the gene matches: 3. The chain's CDR3 is CASSTDRVYEQYF. CDR3 coding DNA: TGTGCCAGTAGTACTGACAGGGTCTACGAGCAGTACTTC.

Only a few counts were recorded for this clone. This chain connects TRBV18 to TRBJ1-5; the D is unclear. The CDR3 totals 13 residues. Germline loops: CDR1 KGHSH, CDR2 LQKENI. The V end lost 3 bases, the J end lost 0 bases, and 3 bases lay between the germline ends. CDR3 coding DNA: TGTGCCAGCTCACCGGCTAGCAATCAGCCCCAGCATTTT. Amino acids: CASSPASNQPQHF. Using reference TRBV18 and TRBJ1-5 for the parts outside the CDR3, the full variable domain is NAGVMQNPRHLVRRRGQEARLRCSPMKGHSHVYWYRQLPEEGLKFMVYLQKENIIDESGMPKERFSAEFPKEGPSILRIQQVVRGDSAAYFCASSPASNQPQHFGDGTRLSIL.

The chain employs TRBV7-2 and TRBJ2-2, with D maybe TRBD2 (6 bases). Germline V gene sequence: CDR1 SGHTA, CDR2 FQGNSA. V shed 3 bases and J shed 5 bases, with 16 bases lying between them. The CDR3 consists of 16 residues. CDR3 protein: CASSFRVLEGTGELFF. The CDR3 DNA reads TGTGCCAGCAGCTTTAGGGTCCTGGAGGGGACCGGGGAGCTGTTTTTT.

The table lists this clone with a count of one. V and J are TRBV4-1 and TRBJ2-5; D unclear. CDR1 MGHRA and CDR2 YSYEKL come from the germline V gene. The CDR3 has 12 residues. V was clipped by 0 bases and J by 5 bases, with 4 bases between them. CDR3 in DNA: TGCGCCAGCAGCCAAGAACCCGAGACCCAGTACTTC. This translates into CASSQEPETQYF.

This chain links TRBV5-4 with TRBJ1-1; 9 nucleotides line up with TRBD1. The CDR3 totals 15 residues. CDR1 SGHNT and CDR2 YYREEE come from the germline V gene (reference sequence). Losses at the gene ends were 2 bases for V and 2 bases for J; bases not matched to a gene: 4. CDR3 protein: CASSFGTGLNTEAFF. The CDR3 region has the DNA TGTGCCAGCAGCTTCGGGACAGGGCTCAACACTGAAGCTTTCTTT.

The DNA for the CDR3 is TGTGCCAGCAGCTTATTTGCAGGGGATGGCTACACCTTC. It yields the protein CASSLFAGDGYTF. V usage is TRBV7-3 and J usage is TRBJ1-2; the D gene is possibly TRBD1 (6 bases). The CDR3 consists of 13 residues. The V end was cut by 2 bases, the J end by 6 bases, with 10 bases between. Germline CDR1 reads SGHTA; CDR2 reads FQGTGA.

This chain links TRBV19 with TRBJ2-7; tentatively, D is TRBD2 (6 bases). The CDR3 is made up of 14 amino acids. Germline V lookup: CDR1 LNHDA, CDR2 SQIVND (reference sequence). With 0 bases removed from V and 3 bases from J, the gap between germline ends came to 9 bases. The CDR3 spells CASSIDLGGYEQYF. The CDR3 coding sequence is TGTGCCAGTAGTATAGACTTGGGGGGCTACGAGCAGTACTTC.

Of note for this clone: One junction end disagrees with the germline gene, perhaps due to a read error. This chain connects TRBV10-3 to TRBJ2-7; D is tentatively TRBD1 or TRBD2 (5 bases each). The CDR3 loop spans 14 amino acids. Germline V lookup: CDR1 ENHRY, CDR2 SYGVKD. The CDR3 sequence: CATSELLGVYEQYF. DNA of the CDR3: TGTGCCACCAGTGAGCTTTTGGGGGTCTACGAGCAGTACTTC.

The chain carries TRBV5-1 and TRBJ2-3; 11 bases align to TRBD2. V lost 7 bases and J lost 2; bases outside the gene matches: 6. The CDR3 loop spans 15 amino acids. In germline, CDR1 is SGHRS, CDR2 YFSETQ. CDR3 residues: CASGETSGATDTQYF. The CDR3 DNA follows: TGCGCCAGCGGCGAGACTAGCGGGGCCACAGATACGCAGTATTTT. The whole variable domain, remainder taken from reference TRBV5-1 and TRBJ2-3, is KAGVTQTPRYLIKTRGQQVTLSCSPISGHRSVSWYQQTPGQGLQFLFEYFSETQRNKGNFPGRFSGRQFSNSRSEMNVSTLELGDSALYLCASGETSGATDTQYFGPGTRLTVL.

V gene TRBV6-1 combines with J gene TRBJ2-6; D assignment may be TRBD1 or TRBD2 (5 bases each). This CDR3 is built from 16 residues. V shed 3 bases and J shed 0 bases, with 9 bases lying between them. Germline values: CDR1 MNHNS, CDR2 SASEGT. For the CDR3, the DNA is TGTGCCAGCAGTGATGGGGACGGCTCTGGGGCCAACGTCCTGACTTTC. It translates to CASSDGDGSGANVLTF.

This chain links TRBV6-6 with TRBJ2-4; no definite D call. CDR3 length equals 14 residues. Germline V gene sequence: CDR1 MNHNY, CDR2 SVGAGI (reference sequence). V lost 5 bases, J lost 7 bases, and 15 bases lay in between. CDR3 loop: CASSQAKGKNIQYF. The CDR3 DNA sequence: TGTGCCAGCAGTCAGGCCAAGGGAAAGAACATTCAGTACTTC.

The genes are TRBV7-9 and TRBJ2-6; D not resolved. V was cut by 3 bases and J by 0 bases, with 9 bases left in between. Looked up from germline, CDR1 is SEHNR and CDR2 is FQNEAQ (reference sequence). There are 16 residues in the CDR3. The CDR3 protein is CASSFGPLSGANVLTF. The DNA for the CDR3 is TGTGCCAGCAGCTTCGGGCCTCTCTCTGGGGCCAACGTCCTGACTTTC.

The chain carries TRBV4-1 and TRBJ1-4, with D maybe TRBD1 (6 bases). CDR1 is MGHRA and CDR2 is YSYEKL in the germline V gene. The CDR3 runs 16 residues. V was shortened by 5 bases and J by 4 bases, with 17 bases between the two germline ends. CDR3 bases: TGCGCCAGCAGCATAAAGAGGGGGTCTCTTAATGAAAAACTGTTTTTT. This encodes CASSIKRGSLNEKLFF.

The gene calls are TRBV7-3 and TRBJ1-6, with 9 bases matching TRBD1. V gave up 8 bases and J gave up 6 bases; unmatched junction bases: 2. The CDR3 is 13 amino acids. Germline V gene lookup returns CDR1 SGHTA and CDR2 FQGTGA. The CDR3 region is CASGTGSNSPLHF. The CDR3 DNA follows: TGTGCCAGCGGGACAGGGAGTAATTCACCCCTCCACTTT.

The chain carries TRBV7-9 and TRBJ2-3; D unclear. V lost 1 base and J lost 2, with 13 bases in between. CDR3 length equals 16 residues. Germline V CDR1 and CDR2: SEHNR, FQNEAQ (reference sequence). The CDR3 DNA is TGTGCCAGCAGCTTAGTCCGGACCTACCTCACAGATACGCAGTATTTT. As protein: CASSLVRTYLTDTQYF.

This clone is labeled as medium-sized (0.01 to 0.1%). This chain joins TRBV11-3 and TRBJ2-7; 16 bases agree with TRBD2. The CDR3 consists of 17 residues. Germline assignment: CDR1 SGHNT and CDR2 YENEEA. Losses at the gene ends were 5 bases for V and 3 bases for J; bases not matched to a gene: 7. This CDR3 is CASSTGLAGGVGYEQYF. The CDR3 coding sequence is TGTGCCAGCAGCACGGGACTAGCGGGAGGGGTGGGCTACGAGCAGTACTTC.